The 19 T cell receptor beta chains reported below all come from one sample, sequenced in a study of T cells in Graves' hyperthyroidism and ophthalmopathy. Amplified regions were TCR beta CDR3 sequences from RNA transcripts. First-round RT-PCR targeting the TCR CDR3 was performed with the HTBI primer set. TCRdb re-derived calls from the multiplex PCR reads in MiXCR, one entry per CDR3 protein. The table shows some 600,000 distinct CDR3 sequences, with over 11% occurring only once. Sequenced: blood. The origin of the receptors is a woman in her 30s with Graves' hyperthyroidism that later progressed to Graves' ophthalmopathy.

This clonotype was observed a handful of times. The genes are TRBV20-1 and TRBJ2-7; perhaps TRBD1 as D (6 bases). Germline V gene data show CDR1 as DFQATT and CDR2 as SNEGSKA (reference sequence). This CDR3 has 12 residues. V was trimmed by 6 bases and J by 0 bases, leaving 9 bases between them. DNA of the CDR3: TGCAGTGCGGGGGACAACTCCTACGAGCAGTACTTC. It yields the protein CSAGDNSYEQYF.

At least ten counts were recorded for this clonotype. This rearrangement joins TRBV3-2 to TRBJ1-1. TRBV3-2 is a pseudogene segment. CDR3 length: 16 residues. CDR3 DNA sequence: TGTGCCAGGAATACCTTCACCTTTACCCCGAACACTGAAGCTTTCTTT. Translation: CARNTFTFTPNTEAFF.

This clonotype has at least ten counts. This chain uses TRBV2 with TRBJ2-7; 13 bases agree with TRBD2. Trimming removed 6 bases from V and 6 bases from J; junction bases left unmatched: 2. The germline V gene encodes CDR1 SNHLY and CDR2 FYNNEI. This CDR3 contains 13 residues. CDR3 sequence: CASSGTSGAEQYF. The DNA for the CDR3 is TGTGCCAGCAGCGGGACTAGCGGGGCCGAGCAGTACTTC.

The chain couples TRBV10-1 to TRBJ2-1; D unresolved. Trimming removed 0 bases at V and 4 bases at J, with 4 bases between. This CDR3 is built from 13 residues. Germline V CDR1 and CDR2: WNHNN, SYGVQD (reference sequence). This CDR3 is CASSESGYNEQFF. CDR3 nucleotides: TGCGCCAGCAGTGAGTCAGGGTACAATGAGCAGTTCTTC.

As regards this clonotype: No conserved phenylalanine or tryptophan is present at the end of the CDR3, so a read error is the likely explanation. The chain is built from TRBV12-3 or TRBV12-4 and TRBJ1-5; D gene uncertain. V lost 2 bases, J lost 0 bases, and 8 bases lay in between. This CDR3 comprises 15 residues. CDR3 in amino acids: CASSLWDYSNQPQHL. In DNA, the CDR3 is TGTGCCAGCAGTTTATGGGATTATAGCAATCAGCCCCAGCATCTT.

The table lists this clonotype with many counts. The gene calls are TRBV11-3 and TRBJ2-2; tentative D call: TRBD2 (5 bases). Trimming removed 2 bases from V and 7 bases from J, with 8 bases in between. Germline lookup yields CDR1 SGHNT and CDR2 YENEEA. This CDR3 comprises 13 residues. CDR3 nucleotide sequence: TGTGCCAGCAGCTTAACGGGGATCGGGGAGCTGTTTTTT. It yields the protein CASSLTGIGELFF.

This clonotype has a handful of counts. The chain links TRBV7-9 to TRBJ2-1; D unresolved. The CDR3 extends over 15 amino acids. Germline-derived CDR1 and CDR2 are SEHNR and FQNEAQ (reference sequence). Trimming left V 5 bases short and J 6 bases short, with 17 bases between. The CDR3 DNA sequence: TGTGCCAGCAGCCGAAGCGAATCGGGCCCCAATGAGCAGTTCTTC. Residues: CASSRSESGPNEQFF.

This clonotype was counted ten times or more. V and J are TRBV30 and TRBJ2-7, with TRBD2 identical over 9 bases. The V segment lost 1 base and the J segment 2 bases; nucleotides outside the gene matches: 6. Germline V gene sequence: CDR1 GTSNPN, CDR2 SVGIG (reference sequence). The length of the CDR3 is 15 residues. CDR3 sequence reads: CAWSALASGTYEQYF. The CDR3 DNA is TGTGCCTGGAGTGCCCTGGCTAGCGGGACCTACGAGCAGTACTTC.

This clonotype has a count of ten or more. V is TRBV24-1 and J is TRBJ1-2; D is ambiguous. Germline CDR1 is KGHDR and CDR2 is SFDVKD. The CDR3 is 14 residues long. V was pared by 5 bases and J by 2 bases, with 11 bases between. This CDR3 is CATSAAGSNYGYTF. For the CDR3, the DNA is TGTGCCACCAGTGCGGCAGGATCAAACTATGGCTACACCTTC.

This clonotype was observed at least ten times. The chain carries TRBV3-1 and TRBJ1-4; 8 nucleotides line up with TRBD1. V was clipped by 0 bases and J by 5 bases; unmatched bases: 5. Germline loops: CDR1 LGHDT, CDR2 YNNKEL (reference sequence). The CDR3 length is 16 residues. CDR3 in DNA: TGTGCCAGCAGCCAAGAGGGACAGGTCGGGAATGAAAAACTGTTTTTT. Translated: CASSQEGQVGNEKLFF.

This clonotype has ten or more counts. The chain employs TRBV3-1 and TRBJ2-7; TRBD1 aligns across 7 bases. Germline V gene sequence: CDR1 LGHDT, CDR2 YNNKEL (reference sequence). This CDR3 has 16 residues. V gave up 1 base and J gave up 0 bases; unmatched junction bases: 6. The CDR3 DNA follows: TGTGCCAGCAGCCAAGTGGCTTGGGACAGCTCCTACGAGCAGTACTTC. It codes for CASSQVAWDSSYEQYF.

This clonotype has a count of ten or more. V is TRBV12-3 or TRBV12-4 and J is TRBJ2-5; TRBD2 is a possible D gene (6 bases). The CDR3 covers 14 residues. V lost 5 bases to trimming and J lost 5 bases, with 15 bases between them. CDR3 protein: CASSPRRDGETQYF. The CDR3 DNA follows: TGTGCCAGCAGTCCTAGGCGGGACGGGGAGACCCAGTACTTC.

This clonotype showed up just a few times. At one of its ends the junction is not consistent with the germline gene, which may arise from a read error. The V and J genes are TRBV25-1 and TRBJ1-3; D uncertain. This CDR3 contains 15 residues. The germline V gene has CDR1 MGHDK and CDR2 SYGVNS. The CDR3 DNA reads TGTGCCAGCCGTGACCCGGGCCTCTCTGGAAACACCATATATTTT. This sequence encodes CASRDPGLSGNTIYF.

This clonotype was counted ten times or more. The DNA of the CDR3 is TGTGCCAGCAGCCCCGGGACAGGCTATCAGCCCCAGCATTTT. This gives the protein CASSPGTGYQPQHF. The rearrangement joins TRBV27 to TRBJ1-5; 8 bases fit TRBD1. After removal of 6 bases from V and 5 bases from J, the junction contained 6 bases not matched to a gene. The CDR3 extends over 14 amino acids. Germline-derived CDR1 and CDR2 are MNHEY and SMNVEV (reference sequence).

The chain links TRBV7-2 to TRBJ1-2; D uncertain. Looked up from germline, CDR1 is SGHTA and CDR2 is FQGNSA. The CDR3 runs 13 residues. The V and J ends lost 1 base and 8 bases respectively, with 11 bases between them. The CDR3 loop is CASSLDPERGYTF. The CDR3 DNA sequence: TGTGCCAGCAGCTTAGACCCTGAGAGGGGCTACACCTTC. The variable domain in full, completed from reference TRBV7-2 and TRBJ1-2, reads GAGVSQSPSNKVTEKGKDVELRCDPISGHTALYWYRQSLGQGLEFLIYFQGNSAPDKSGLPSDRFSAERTGGSVSTLTIQRTQQEDSAVYLCASSLDPERGYTFGSGTRLTVV.

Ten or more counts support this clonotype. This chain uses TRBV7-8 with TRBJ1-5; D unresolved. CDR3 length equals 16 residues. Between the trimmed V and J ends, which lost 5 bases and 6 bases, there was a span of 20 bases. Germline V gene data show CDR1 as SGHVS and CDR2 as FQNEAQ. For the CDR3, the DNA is TGTGCCAGCAGCCCAGGAAGGCAGAAGCCCCTTCAGCCCCAGCATTTT. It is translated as CASSPGRQKPLQPQHF. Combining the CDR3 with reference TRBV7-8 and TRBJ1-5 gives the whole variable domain GAGVSQSPRYKVAKRGQDVALRCDPISGHVSLFWYQQALGQGPEFLTYFQNEAQLDKSGLPSDRFFAERPEGSVSTLKIQRTQQEDSAVYLCASSPGRQKPLQPQHFGDGTRLSIL.

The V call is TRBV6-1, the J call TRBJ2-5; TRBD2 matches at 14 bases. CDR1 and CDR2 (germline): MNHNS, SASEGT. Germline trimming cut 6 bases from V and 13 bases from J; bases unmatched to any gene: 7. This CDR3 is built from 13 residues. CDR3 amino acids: CASRPGLAGARYF. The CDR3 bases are TGTGCCAGCAGGCCGGGACTAGCGGGGGCCCGGTACTTC.

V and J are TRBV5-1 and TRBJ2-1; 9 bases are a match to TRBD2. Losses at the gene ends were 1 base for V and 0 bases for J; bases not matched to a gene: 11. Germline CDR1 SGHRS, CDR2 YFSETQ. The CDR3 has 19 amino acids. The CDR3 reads CASSLWESGGRASYNEQFF. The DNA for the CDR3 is TGCGCCAGCAGCTTGTGGGAGTCGGGCGGGAGGGCCTCCTACAATGAGCAGTTCTTC.

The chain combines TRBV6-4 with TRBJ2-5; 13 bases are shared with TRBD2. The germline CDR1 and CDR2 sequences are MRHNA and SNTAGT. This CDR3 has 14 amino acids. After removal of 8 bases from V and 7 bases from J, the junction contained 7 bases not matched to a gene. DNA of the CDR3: TGTGCCAGCGTCGGGACTAGCGGGAAGGGGACCCAGTACTTC. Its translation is CASVGTSGKGTQYF.